This T cell receptor beta chain was captured in a study of blood T cell repertoires in COVID-19. CDR1 SGHRS and CDR2 YFSETQ come from the germline V gene. V was clipped by 0 bases and J by 7 bases; unmatched bases: 4. CDR3 length: 14 amino acids. Authors' methods: The authors estimated nucleated cell counts from reference gene primer amplification. Data came from immunoSEQ multiplex PCR; TCRdb stores just in-frame clones and leaves some out. V, J and clone size are taken as reported in that table, and D and trimming were inferred from the DNA itself. Seen here are roughly 250,000 clones, around 85% observed once, and the top ten hold about 4%.

This rearrangement joins TRBV5-1 to TRBJ2-1, with TRBD2 matching 7 bases. This TCR came from a woman in her forties with active or convalescent COVID-19. Input material: peripheral blood. In DNA form, the CDR3 reads TGCGCCAGCAGCTTGGAGAGCGGGACTAATGAGCAGTTCTTC. Residues: CASSLESGTNEQFF.